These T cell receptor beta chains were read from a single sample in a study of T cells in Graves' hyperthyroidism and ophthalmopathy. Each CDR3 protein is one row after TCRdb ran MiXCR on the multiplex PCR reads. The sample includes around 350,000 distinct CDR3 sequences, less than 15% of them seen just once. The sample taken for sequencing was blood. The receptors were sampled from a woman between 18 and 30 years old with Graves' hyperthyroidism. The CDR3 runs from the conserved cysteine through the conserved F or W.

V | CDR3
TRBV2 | CASSYGRVDEQYF
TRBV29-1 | CSVAAGQGAYNEQFF
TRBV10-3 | CAISETRQGQGALRQPQHF
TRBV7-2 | CASSPEAGYGYTF
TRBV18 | CASSPPRTGGTSNQPQHF
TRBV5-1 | CASSSGTSGGAYNEQFF
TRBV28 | CASSSGPEHQPQHF
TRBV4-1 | CASSRAGDLNQPQHF
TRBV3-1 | CASSLLGLAVSYNEQFF
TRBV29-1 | CSVARGRTYEQYF
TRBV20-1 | CSARDGKRTGRQPQHF
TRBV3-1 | CASSREGDKLFF
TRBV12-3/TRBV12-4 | CASIRVSGGDYNEQFF
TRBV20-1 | CSARDPLNTEAFF
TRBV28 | CASPTRKFYGYTF
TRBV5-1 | CASTTSDRGMTDTQYF
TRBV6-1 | CASSPSRAKNIQYF
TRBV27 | CASSLGPYSNQPQHF
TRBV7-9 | CASTRGDSYEQHF
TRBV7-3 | CASSSNFRGNTDTQYF
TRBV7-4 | CASSEGRGLHLRYF
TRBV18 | CASSPYGTTNEKLFF
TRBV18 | CASLAGDLSYEQYF
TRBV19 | CASRPGTSGNTIYF
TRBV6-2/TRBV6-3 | CASSYVGGNYGYTF
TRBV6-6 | CASSYRGPNQPQHF
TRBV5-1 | CASSRTSGLYEQYF